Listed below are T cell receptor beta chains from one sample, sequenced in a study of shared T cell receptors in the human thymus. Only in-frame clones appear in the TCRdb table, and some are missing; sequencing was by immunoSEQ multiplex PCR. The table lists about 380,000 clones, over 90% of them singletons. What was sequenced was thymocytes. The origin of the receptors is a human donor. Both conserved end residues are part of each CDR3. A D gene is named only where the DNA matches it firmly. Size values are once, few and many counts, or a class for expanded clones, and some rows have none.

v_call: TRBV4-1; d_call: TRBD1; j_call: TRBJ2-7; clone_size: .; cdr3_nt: TGCGCCAGCAGCCCAATCAGGACAGGGGGCTTTTACGAGCAGTACTTC; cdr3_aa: CASSPIRTGGFYEQYF
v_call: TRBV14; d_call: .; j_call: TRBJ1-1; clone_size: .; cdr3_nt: TGTGCCAGCCGGCGGGGGCTGGACACTGAAGCTTTCTTT; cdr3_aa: CASRRGLDTEAFF
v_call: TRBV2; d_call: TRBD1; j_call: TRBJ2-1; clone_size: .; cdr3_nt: TGTGCCAGTCAGGACAGGGAACACAATGAGCAGTTCTTC; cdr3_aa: CASQDREHNEQFF
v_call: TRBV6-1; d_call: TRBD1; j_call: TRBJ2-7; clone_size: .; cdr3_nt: TGTGCCAGCAGTACAGGGGACAGGGTAGGCGAGCAGTACTTC; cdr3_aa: CASSTGDRVGEQYF
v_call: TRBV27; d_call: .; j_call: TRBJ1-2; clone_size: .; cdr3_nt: TGTGCCAGCAGTTCCTCCGGAACCGTTTGGATAGAACGGGAGGGCTATGGCTACACCTTC; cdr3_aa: CASSSSGTVWIEREGYGYTF
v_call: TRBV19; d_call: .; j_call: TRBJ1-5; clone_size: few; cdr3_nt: TGTGCCAGTAGTATGGTGGCAGTCAATCAGCCCCAGCATTTT; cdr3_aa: CASSMVAVNQPQHF
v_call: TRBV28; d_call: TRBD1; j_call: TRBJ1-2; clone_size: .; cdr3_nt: TGTGCCAGCAGCCCGACAGGGTTCTATGGCTACACCTTC; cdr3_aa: CASSPTGFYGYTF
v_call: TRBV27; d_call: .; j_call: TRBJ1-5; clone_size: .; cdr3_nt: TGTGCCAGCAGTCAGGGAATAGCGGAGCCCCAGCATTTT; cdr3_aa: CASSQGIAEPQHF
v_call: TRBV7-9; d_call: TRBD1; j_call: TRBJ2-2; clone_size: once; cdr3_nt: TGTGCCAGCAGCCCGGGACAGCGAGCCGGGGAGCTGTTTTTT; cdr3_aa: CASSPGQRAGELFF
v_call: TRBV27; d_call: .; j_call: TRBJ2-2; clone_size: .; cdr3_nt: TGTGCCAGCAGGCCTGATCGGGGACTTCGCACCGGGGAGCTGTTTTTT; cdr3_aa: CASRPDRGLRTGELFF
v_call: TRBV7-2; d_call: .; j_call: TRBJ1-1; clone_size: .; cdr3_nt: TGTGCCAGCAGCTTAAGTTTCCGACGTACGAGGGATAAATTGGCTGAAGCTTTCTTT; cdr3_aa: CASSLSFRRTRDKLAEAFF
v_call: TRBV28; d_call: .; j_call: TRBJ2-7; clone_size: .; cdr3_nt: TGTGCCAGCACCGAAAGGAGTAGCGGAGACTACGAGCAGTACTTC; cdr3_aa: CASTERSSGDYEQYF
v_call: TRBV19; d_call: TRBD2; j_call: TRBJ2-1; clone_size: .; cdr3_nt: TGTGCCAGTAGTCCCCAGGGTACTAGCGACTCCTACAATGAGCAGTTCTTC; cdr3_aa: CASSPQGTSDSYNEQFF
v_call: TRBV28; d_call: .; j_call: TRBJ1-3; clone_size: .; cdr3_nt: TGTGCCAGCAGTTTCGACCCGCAGGGGCCTGGGACCTCACTGCACTCTGGAAACACCATATATTTT; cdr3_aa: CASSFDPQGPGTSLHSGNTIYF
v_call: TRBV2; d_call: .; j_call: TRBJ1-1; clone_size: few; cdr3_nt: TGTGTTCCCGTCGGGGGAAGAACTGAAGCTTTCTTT; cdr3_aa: CVPVGGRTEAFF
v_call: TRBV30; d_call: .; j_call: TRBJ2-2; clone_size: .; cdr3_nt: TGTGCCTGGATATGGGGAACGAACACCGGGGAGCTGTTTTTT; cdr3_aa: CAWIWGTNTGELFF
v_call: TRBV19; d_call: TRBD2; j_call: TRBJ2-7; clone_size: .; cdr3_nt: TGTGCCAGTAGTCATGGGCCAGGGGCCGACCAGCGGGAGGGCTACGAGCAGTACTTC; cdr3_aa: CASSHGPGADQREGYEQYF
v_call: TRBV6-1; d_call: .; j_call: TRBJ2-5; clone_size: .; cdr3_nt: TGTGCCAGCAGTGAAGGGGGGGGCGCTGGGGAGACCCAGTACTTC; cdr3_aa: CASSEGGGAGETQYF
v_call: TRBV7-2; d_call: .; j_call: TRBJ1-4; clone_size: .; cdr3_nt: TGTGCCAGCAGCTTTCGCAGGGACAACGAAAAACTGTTTTTT; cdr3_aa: CASSFRRDNEKLFF
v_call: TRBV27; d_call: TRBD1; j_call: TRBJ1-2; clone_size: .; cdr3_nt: TGTGCCACCACTCGACAGGGAAAGGATGGCTACACCTTC; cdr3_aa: CATTRQGKDGYTF
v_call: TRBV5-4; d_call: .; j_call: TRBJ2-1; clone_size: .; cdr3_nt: TGTGCCAGCAGCTGTGGGGGGCCGGGACTAGCAGGGGGCCCCTACAATGAGCAGTTCTTC; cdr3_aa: CASSCGGPGLAGGPYNEQFF
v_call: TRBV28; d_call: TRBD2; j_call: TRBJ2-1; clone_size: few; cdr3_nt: TGTGCCAGCAGTTTCCCCGAGCGGGAGGGCCGGGGCGATGAGCAGTTCTTC; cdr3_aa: CASSFPEREGRGDEQFF
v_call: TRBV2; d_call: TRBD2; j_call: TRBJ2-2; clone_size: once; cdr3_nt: TGTGCCAGCAGGGATCTAGCGGATGTCGTCGAGGGGGAGCTGTTTTTT; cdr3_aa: CASRDLADVVEGELFF
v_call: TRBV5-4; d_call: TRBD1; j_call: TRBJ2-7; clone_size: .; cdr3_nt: TGTGCCAGCAGCTTGGGGGGACAGGATCCCTACGAGCAGTACTTC; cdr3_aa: CASSLGGQDPYEQYF
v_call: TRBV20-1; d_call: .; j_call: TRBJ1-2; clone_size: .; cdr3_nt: TGCAGTGCTAGAGACGGCTACACCTTC; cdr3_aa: CSARDGYTF
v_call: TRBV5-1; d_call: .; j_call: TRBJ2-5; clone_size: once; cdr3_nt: TGCGCCAGCAGCTTGGCCAGAGGGGGTCACAGGCCTAGCGAGACCCAGTACTTC; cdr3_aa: CASSLARGGHRPSETQYF
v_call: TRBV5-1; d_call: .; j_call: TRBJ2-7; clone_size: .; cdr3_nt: TGCGCCAGCAGCCTGACATCCCCGACCTACGAGCAGTACTTC; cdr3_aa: CASSLTSPTYEQYF
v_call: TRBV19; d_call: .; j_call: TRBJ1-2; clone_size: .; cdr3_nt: TGTGCCAGTAGTATAAGGGGGACGGATTATGGCTACACCTTC; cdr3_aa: CASSIRGTDYGYTF
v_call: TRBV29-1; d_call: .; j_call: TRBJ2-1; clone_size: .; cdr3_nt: TGCAGCGTTGATTCGGCTGTGCCCTACAATGAGCAGTTCTTC; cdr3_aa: CSVDSAVPYNEQFF
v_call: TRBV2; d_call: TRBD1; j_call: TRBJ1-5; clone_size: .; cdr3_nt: TGTGCCAGCAGGGAGAGACAGGGGGATCAGCCCCAGCATTTT; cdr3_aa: CASRERQGDQPQHF
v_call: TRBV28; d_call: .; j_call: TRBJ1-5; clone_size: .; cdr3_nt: TGTGCCAGCAGTTCAAGGGGTCAAGAGGGCAATCAGCCCCAGCATTTT; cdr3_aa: CASSSRGQEGNQPQHF
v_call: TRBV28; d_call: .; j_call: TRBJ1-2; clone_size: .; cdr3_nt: TGTGCCAGCAGGGCGGACCGCGCTTCTAACTATGGCTACACCTTC; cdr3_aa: CASRADRASNYGYTF
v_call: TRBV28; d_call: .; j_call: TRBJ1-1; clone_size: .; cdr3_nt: TGTGCCAGCAGTTTATGTACAAACAGGGCTGAAGCTTTCTTT; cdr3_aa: CASSLCTNRAEAFF
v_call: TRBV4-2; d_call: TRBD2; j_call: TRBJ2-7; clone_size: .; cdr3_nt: TGTGCCAGCAGCCAGGAGACCATAAGCGGGAGTTCCTACGAGCAGTACTTC; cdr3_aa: CASSQETISGSSYEQYF
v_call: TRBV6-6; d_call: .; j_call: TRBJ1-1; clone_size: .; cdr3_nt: TGTGCCAGCAACGATCCGTGGAACACTGAAGCTTTCTTT; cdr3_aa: CASNDPWNTEAFF
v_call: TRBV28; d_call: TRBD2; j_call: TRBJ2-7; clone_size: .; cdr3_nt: TGTGCCAGCAGTAAACTGACTAGCGGGAGAACCTACGAGCAGTACTTC; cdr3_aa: CASSKLTSGRTYEQYF
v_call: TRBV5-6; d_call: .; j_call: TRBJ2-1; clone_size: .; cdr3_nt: TGTGCCAGCAGCTTGGACAGCAATGAGCAGTTCTTC; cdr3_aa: CASSLDSNEQFF
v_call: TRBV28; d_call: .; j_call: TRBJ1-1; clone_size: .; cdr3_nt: TGTGCCAGCAGTTTAATTGTCAGGGGCAACACTGAAGCTTTCTTT; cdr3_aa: CASSLIVRGNTEAFF
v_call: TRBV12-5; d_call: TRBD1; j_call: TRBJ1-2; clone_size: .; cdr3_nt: TGTGCTAGTGGTTTAGGGACAGACCACTTGTATGGCTACACCTTC; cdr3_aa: CASGLGTDHLYGYTF
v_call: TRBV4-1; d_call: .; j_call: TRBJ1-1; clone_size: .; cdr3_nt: TGCGCCAGCAGCCAAGGTTCGGGGCAGGGCATGAACACTGAAGCTTTCTTT; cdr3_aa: CASSQGSGQGMNTEAFF
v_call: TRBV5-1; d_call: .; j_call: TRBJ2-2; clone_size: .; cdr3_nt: TGCGCCAGCAGCTTTTGGTTGAACACCGGGGAGCTGTTTTTT; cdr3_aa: CASSFWLNTGELFF
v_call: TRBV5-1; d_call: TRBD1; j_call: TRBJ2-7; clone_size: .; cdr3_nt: TGCGCCAGCAGCTTGGTTATGAGACAGGGGGGCAACGAGCAGTACTTC; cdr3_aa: CASSLVMRQGGNEQYF
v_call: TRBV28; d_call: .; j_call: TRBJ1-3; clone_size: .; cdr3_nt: TGTGCCAGCAGTTCCACCCTGGTCAACACCATATATTTT; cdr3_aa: CASSSTLVNTIYF
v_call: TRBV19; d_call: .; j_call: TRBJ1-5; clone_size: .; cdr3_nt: TGTGCCAGTAGTATCAAGGGGTTATATAGCAATCAGCCCCAGCATTTT; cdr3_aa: CASSIKGLYSNQPQHF
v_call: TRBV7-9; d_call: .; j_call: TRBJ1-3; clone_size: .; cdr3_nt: TGTGCCGGCAAGGGGGTTGGAAACACCATATATTTT; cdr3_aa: CAGKGVGNTIYF
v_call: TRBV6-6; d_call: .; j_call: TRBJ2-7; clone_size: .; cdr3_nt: TGTGCCAGCGGGGTGACAGAGCAGACCTACGAGCAGTACTTC; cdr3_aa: CASGVTEQTYEQYF
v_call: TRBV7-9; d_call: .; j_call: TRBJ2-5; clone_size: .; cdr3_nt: TGTGCCAGCAGCCCAGACTTGCAAGAGACCCAGTACTTC; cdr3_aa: CASSPDLQETQYF
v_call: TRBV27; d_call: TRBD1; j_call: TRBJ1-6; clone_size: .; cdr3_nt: TGTGCCAGCAGGGGGACAGCCCAGAATTCACCCCTCCACTTT; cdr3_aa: CASRGTAQNSPLHF
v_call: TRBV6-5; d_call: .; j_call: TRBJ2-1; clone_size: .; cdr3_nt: TGTGCCAGCAGAGGAGGGGAGAATAGGAATGAGCAGTTCTTC; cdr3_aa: CASRGGENRNEQFF
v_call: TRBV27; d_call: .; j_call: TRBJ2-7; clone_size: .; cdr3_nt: TGTGCCAGCTCCCCCACAGCGGCATCTACCGAGCAGTACTTC; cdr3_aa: CASSPTAASTEQYF
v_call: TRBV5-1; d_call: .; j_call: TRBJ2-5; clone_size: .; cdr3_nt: TGCGCCAGCAGCTTGCGAGTTTGGAGGGAGGGGGGGCAAGAGACCCAGTACTTC; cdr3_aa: CASSLRVWREGGQETQYF
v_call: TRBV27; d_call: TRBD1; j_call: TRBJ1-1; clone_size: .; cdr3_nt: TGTGCCAGCAGTTGTGGTTCTGGGGACAGGGGAAAGATTGAAGCTTTCTTT; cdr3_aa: CASSCGSGDRGKIEAFF
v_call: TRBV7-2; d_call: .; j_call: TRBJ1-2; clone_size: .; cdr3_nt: TGTGCCAGCAGCGACCCGACAGACTCTAACTATGGCTACACCTTC; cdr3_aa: CASSDPTDSNYGYTF
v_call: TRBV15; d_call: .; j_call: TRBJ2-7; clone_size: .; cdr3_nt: TGTGCCACCAGGCGACGGAAGCGGGCATCCTCCGAGCAGTACTTC; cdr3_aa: CATRRRKRASSEQYF
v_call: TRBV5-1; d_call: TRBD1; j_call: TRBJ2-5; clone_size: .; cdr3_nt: TGCGCCAGCAGAATGCGCCCGGGACAGTGCCTCCAAGAGACCCAGTACTTC; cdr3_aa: CASRMRPGQCLQETQYF
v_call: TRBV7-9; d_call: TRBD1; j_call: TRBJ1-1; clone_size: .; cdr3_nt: TGTGCCAGCAGCTTCCCGGGGACAGGATCTGAAGCTTTCTTT; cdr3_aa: CASSFPGTGSEAFF